Listed here are 21 T cell receptor beta chains from one sample, sequenced in a study of OX40 agonist ivuxolimab in advanced cancers. Generated by immunoSEQ multiplex PCR, the TCRdb table keeps only in-frame clones and is missing some. The sample carries roughly 60,000 clones, 80% to 95% recorded once. Sequences were derived from CD4+ or CD8+ T cells sorted from blood, sampled in a trial of the OX40 agonist ivuxolimab. All receptors derive from an adult with an advanced solid tumor such as melanoma, head and neck, liver or kidney cancer.

This clone was counted a single time. The gene calls are TRBV4-1 and TRBJ2-7, with TRBD2 matching over 12 bases. The germline V gene has CDR1 MGHRA and CDR2 YSYEKL. The CDR3 loop spans 17 amino acids. The V segment lost 0 bases and the J segment 2 bases; nucleotides outside the gene matches: 5. CDR3 sequence reads: CASSQEQGLAGTYEQYF. The CDR3, as DNA: TGCGCCAGCAGCCAAGAACAAGGACTAGCGGGGACCTACGAGCAGTACTTC.

This chain uses TRBV11-2 with TRBJ2-2; 7 bases are shared with TRBD2. From germline, CDR1 is SGHAT and CDR2 FQNNGV. This CDR3 is 16 amino acids long. J lost 1 base, V lost 1 base, and 3 bases had no gene match. The CDR3 loop is CASSLGLAENTGELFF. CDR3 coding DNA: TGTGCCAGCAGCTTAGGTCTAGCGGAGAACACCGGGGAGCTGTTTTTT. Full variable domain (outside the CDR3, taken from reference TRBV11-2 and TRBJ2-2): EAGVAQSPRYKIIEKRQSVAFWCNPISGHATLYWYQQILGQGPKLLIQFQNNGVVDDSQLPKDRFSAERLKGVDSTLKIQPAKLEDSAVYLCASSLGLAENTGELFFGEGSRLTVL.

A single count supports this clone. This sequence joins TRBV11-3 and TRBJ1-5; possibly TRBD1 for D (6 bases). The CDR3 is 15 residues long. CDR1 SGHNT and CDR2 YENEEA come from the germline V gene. V shed 4 bases and J shed 2 bases, with 12 bases lying between them. The CDR3, as DNA: TGTGCCAGCAGCTCAGGGGCGCGTTGCAATCAGCCCCAGCATTTT. Protein: CASSSGARCNQPQHF.

The V and J genes are TRBV27 and TRBJ2-7; TRBD2 might be the D (7 bases). Germline lookup yields CDR1 MNHEY and CDR2 SMNVEV (reference sequence). This CDR3 contains 15 residues. V lost 6 bases to trimming and J lost 0 bases, with 15 bases between them. The CDR3 sequence is CASRRDRTSSYEQYF. In nucleotides, the CDR3 is TGTGCCAGCAGGAGAGACAGGACTAGCTCCTACGAGCAGTACTTC.

The V gene is TRBV7-8, the J gene TRBJ2-1; no clear D gene. The ends were cut back, 2 bases at V and 14 bases at J, with 10 bases in the middle. The CDR3 spans 11 residues. The V gene's germline CDR1 is SGHVS and CDR2 FQNEAQ. In nucleotides, the CDR3 is TGTGCCAGCAGCTTAAGTGCTCGGGAGTTCTTC. Translation: CASSLSAREFF.

J is TRBJ1-1 and V is TRBV30, with 7 bases lining up with TRBD1. The V gene's germline CDR1 is GTSNPN and CDR2 SVGIG (reference sequence). J lost 4 bases, V lost 3 bases, and 5 bases had no gene match. The CDR3 consists of 13 residues. CDR3 in amino acids: CAWRRGLGTEAFF. CDR3 coding DNA: TGTGCCTGGAGAAGGGGGCTGGGCACTGAAGCTTTCTTT.

The rearrangement links TRBV7-9 to TRBJ2-7; D is uncertain. Trimming took off 2 bases at V and 0 bases at J, with 11 bases between the two ends. The CDR3 contains 15 residues. Per the germline V gene, CDR1 is SEHNR and CDR2 is FQNEAQ (reference sequence). The CDR3 coding sequence is TGTGCCAGCAGCTTATCTCGTGCGGCCTCCTACGAGCAGTACTTC. It codes for CASSLSRAASYEQYF.

The rearrangement uses TRBV10-2 and TRBJ2-5, with 9 bases lining up with TRBD1. The CDR3 has 17 residues. From germline, CDR1 is WSHSY and CDR2 SAAADI. Germline trimming cut 4 bases from V and 0 bases from J; bases unmatched to any gene: 9. The CDR3 DNA sequence: TGCGCCAGCAGTGGCGACAGGGGGTACCTTTACCAAGAGACCCAGTACTTC. Translating it yields CASSGDRGYLYQETQYF.

The rearrangement joins TRBV6-5 to TRBJ2-1, with TRBD2 matching 8 bases. Germline V CDR1 and CDR2: MNHEY, SVGAGI. The ends lost 6 bases at V and 5 bases at J; junction bases unmatched: 9. The CDR3 is made up of 15 amino acids. CDR3 sequence reads: CASRPPGLGHNEQFF. The CDR3 bases are TGTGCCAGCAGGCCTCCGGGACTAGGGCACAATGAGCAGTTCTTC.

A remark on this clone: Within the sample, other DNA sequences also encode this same CDR3. The V gene is TRBV19, the J gene TRBJ2-3, with D maybe TRBD2 (5 bases). CDR1 is LNHDA, CDR2 SQIVND, per germline (reference sequence). The CDR3 has 14 residues. Trimming removed 5 bases at V and 0 bases at J, with 9 bases between. The CDR3 bases are TGTGCCAGTAGTCCCAGGACTAGCACAGATACGCAGTATTTT. It codes for CASSPRTSTDTQYF.

This chain connects TRBV30 to TRBJ2-2; D may match TRBD1 or TRBD2 (6 bases each). The CDR3 runs 13 residues. V lost 8 bases and J 1 base, leaving 11 bases between the germline ends. Per the germline V gene, CDR1 is GTSNPN and CDR2 is SVGIG (reference sequence). The CDR3 coding sequence is TGTGCCCGAGAGGGGGGGAACACCGGGGAGCTGTTTTTT. Its translation: CAREGGNTGELFF. Full variable domain (rest looked up from reference TRBV30 and TRBJ2-2): SQTIHQWPATLVQPVGSPLSLECTVEGTSNPNLYWYRQAAGRGLQLLFYSVGIGQISSEVPQNLSASRPQDRQFILSSKKLLLSDSGFYLCAREGGNTGELFFGEGSRLTVL.

This clone has a handful of counts. The chain is built from TRBV7-5 and TRBJ1-1; the table names TRBD1, a call not compared with the DNA. TRBV7-5 is described as a pseudogene. The CDR3 runs to 14 residues. CDR3 loop: CVRSQDRVNTEAFF. DNA for the CDR3: TGTGTCAGAAGCCAGGACAGAGTAAACACTGAAGCTTTCTTT.

With regard to this clone: The junction departs from the called germline gene at one end, perhaps through a read error. V usage is TRBV6-1 and J usage is TRBJ1-1, with no clear D. This CDR3 contains 14 residues. Germline assignment: CDR1 MNHNS and CDR2 SASEGT. The CDR3 spells CASIPGRTLTGAFF. Written as DNA, the CDR3 is TGTGCCAGCATTCCAGGAAGAACTTTAACTGGAGCTTTCTTT.

The chain employs TRBV27 and TRBJ2-2; 8 bases fit TRBD1. Germline loops: CDR1 MNHEY, CDR2 SMNVEV (reference sequence). J gave up 6 bases and V 4 bases, and 7 bases lay outside the gene matches. This CDR3 region has 15 residues. Here the CDR3 DNA reads TGTGCCAGCAGTTCTCGGACAGGGTCGGCCGGGGAGCTGTTTTTT. Translation gives CASSSRTGSAGELFF.

V usage is TRBV5-1 and J usage is TRBJ2-2; 10 positions agree with TRBD1. The junction had 7 bases not matched to a gene; V was cut back by 4 bases and J by 7 bases. The CDR3 extends over 15 amino acids. CDR1 and CDR2 from the germline V gene are SGHRS and YFSETQ. The CDR3 sequence: CASSPGTGVDGELFF. CDR3 sequence (DNA): TGCGCCAGCAGCCCTGGGACAGGGGTTGACGGGGAGCTGTTTTTT.

The CDR3 spells CAWSVGVGGEAFF. CDR3 in DNA: TGTGCCTGGAGTGTAGGGGTTGGAGGGGAAGCTTTCTTT. The gene calls are TRBV30 and TRBJ1-1; D perhaps matches TRBD1 (5 bases). The V end was cut by 0 bases, the J end by 8 bases, with 13 bases between. This CDR3 is built from 13 residues. In germline, CDR1 is GTSNPN, CDR2 SVGIG (reference sequence). Complete variable domain (other parts from reference TRBV30 and TRBJ1-1): SQTIHQWPATLVQPVGSPLSLECTVEGTSNPNLYWYRQAAGRGLQLLFYSVGIGQISSEVPQNLSASRPQDRQFILSSKKLLLSDSGFYLCAWSVGVGGEAFFGQGTRLTVV.

The chain combines TRBV5-4 with TRBJ2-3; 8 bases line up with TRBD2. After removal of 2 bases from V and 4 bases from J, the junction contained 6 bases not matched to a gene. The CDR3 contains 15 residues. Germline V lookup: CDR1 SGHNT, CDR2 YYREEE (reference sequence). The CDR3 DNA reads as TGTGCCAGCAGCTTCGGTGGGCGGGAGGCAGATACGCAGTATTTT. It specifies CASSFGGREADTQYF.

This clone occurred once. The same CDR3 can be traced to other DNA sequences in this sample. The chain joins TRBV6-1 to TRBJ2-5, with 10 bases matching TRBD1. The CDR3 contains 14 residues. The junction had 4 bases not matched to a gene; V was cut back by 4 bases and J by 5 bases. CDR1 and CDR2 from the germline V gene are MNHNS and SASEGT. This chain's CDR3 is CASSGQGAGETQYF. The DNA of the CDR3 is TGTGCCAGCAGTGGACAGGGGGCGGGGGAGACCCAGTACTTC.

The chain recombines TRBV6-5 with TRBJ2-3; 7 bases map to TRBD2. Unmatched junction bases numbered 5, after V lost 5 bases and J lost 9 bases. The CDR3 has 12 amino acids. Germline CDR1 and CDR2: MNHEY and SVGAGI. CDR3 sequence: CASSLAGVTQYF. The CDR3 DNA reads as TGTGCCAGCAGTCTTGCGGGAGTAACGCAGTATTTT.

The chain carries TRBV5-4 and TRBJ2-1; 8 bases match TRBD1. J lost 8 bases, V lost 1 base, and 5 bases had no gene match. The CDR3 runs to 14 residues. Looked up from germline, CDR1 is SGHNT and CDR2 is YYREEE (reference sequence). CDR3 in amino acids: CASSLSGTGHEQFF. Here the CDR3 DNA reads TGTGCCAGCAGCTTGAGTGGGACAGGCCATGAGCAGTTCTTC.

The chain's CDR3 is CASSIGVGGGTKETQYF. The CDR3 DNA follows: TGTGCCAGTAGTATAGGTGTCGGCGGGGGGACAAAAGAGACCCAGTACTTC. The chain links TRBV19 to TRBJ2-5; 8 bases align to TRBD2. Germline V gene sequence: CDR1 LNHDA, CDR2 SQIVND (reference sequence). Trimming at V came to 1 base and at J to 3 bases, leaving 10 bases not matched to a gene. The CDR3 length is 17 residues.